This T cell receptor beta chain was sequenced for a study of T cells after yellow fever vaccination. The study, taken as a whole, reports: Some clonotypes were seen in both the CD4 and the CD8 compartments. These made up a small share and likely arose from convergent recombination. Abundant bulk-population clonotypes could contaminate the FACS-sorted repertoires. Booster sampling recovered most clones from primary vaccination (under 98% CD4, roughly 90% CD8).

As TCR cDNA was made by 5'RACE template switching, a universal primer site and UMIs were added. TCRdb redid the calling of the 5' RACE reads with MiXCR, one entry per CDR3 protein. Of over 110,000 distinct CDR3 sequences in the sample, 6.5% to 8.5% were seen once. This clonotype occurred a few times. What it recognizes is unknown. The V end lost 4 bases, the J end lost 4 bases, and 17 bases lay between the germline ends. The CDR3 has 16 residues. The germline V gene has CDR1 SGHNT and CDR2 YYREEE (reference sequence). The sequencing here drew on CD4+ T cells sorted from PBMCs, taken 5 days after the yellow fever booster vaccination. The clonotype comes from a man aged 25-45 years who received the YFV17D yellow fever vaccine. The chain is built from TRBV5-4 and TRBJ2-2; D is ambiguous. CDR3 sequence reads: CASSAPRLSGTGELFF. The CDR3 DNA sequence: TGTGCCAGCAGCGCTCCCCGGTTGAGTGGCACCGGGGAGCTGTTTTTT.